This T cell receptor (beta chain) emerged from a study of T-cell memory formation after mild COVID-19. Each CDR3 protein gets one entry after TCRdb re-called the 5' RACE reads with MiXCR. The repertoire has roughly 410,000 distinct CDR3 sequences, roughly a quarter of them found once; the top ten carry 8.5% to 10%. This CDR3 has 16 amino acids. The V gene's germline CDR1 is SGHVS and CDR2 FNYEAQ. Unmatched junction bases numbered 10, after V lost 5 bases and J lost 4 bases. This chain joins TRBV7-6 and TRBJ2-3; 9 nucleotides agree with TRBD1. The sample taken for sequencing was PBMCs or a T cell subset sorted from them (not recorded which). The sequence was obtained from an adult woman who had mild COVID-19 (a few samples of this study predate the infection). Cell type and time point are not known. In nucleotides, the CDR3 is TGTGCCAGCAGCCCCTTTGGGACAGGGAGCCCAGATACGCAGTATTTT. Translation gives CASSPFGTGSPDTQYF.